This entry is about one TCR beta chain. Its antigen is undetermined. Sequencing was performed with immunoSEQ multiplex PCR; in TCRdb, only in-frame clones are kept and a portion is missing. The sample lists 150,000 to 200,000 clones; more than 85% were seen once. This record comes from a study of T cell responses to AZD1222 COVID-19 vaccine. General study findings and limits: Females made up more of the donors, who were largely white British, and clonal diversity may have come out too low. The repertoires were collected only after the peak T cell response. Only six individuals given AZD1222 were seropositive at baseline.

The CDR3 is 14 amino acids. CDR1 and CDR2 (germline): LNHNV, YYDKDF (reference sequence). Trimming stripped 5 bases from V and 7 bases from J, with 14 bases between. V is TRBV15 and J is TRBJ1-4; D may be TRBD1 (5 bases). The sample consisted of peripheral blood, taken 28 days after the second AZD1222 dose. The clonotype originates from an adult who received the AZD1222 COVID-19 vaccine. The CDR3 is CATSQDIRSEKLFF. The DNA for the CDR3 is TGTGCCACCAGCCAGGACATCAGGAGTGAAAAACTGTTTTTT.